One T cell receptor (beta chain) is described in this entry. Its target is not known. The data derive from a study of T cell repertoires in ileal Crohn's disease. The overall study: Surgery for a complication: stricturing in approximately 60%, penetrating in 39%.

The table came from immunoSEQ multiplex PCR; TCRdb's copy has only in-frame clones and leaves some out. This sample has tens of thousands of clones, with approximately 91% found just once. J lost 11 bases, V lost 6 bases, and 1 base had no gene match. This CDR3 comprises 12 residues. CDR1 and CDR2 from the germline V gene are MNHNY and SVGAGI (reference sequence). Time point of the sample: neoterminal ileum biopsy at postoperative endoscopy, about 6 months after surgery. The study, taken as a whole, reports: Endoscopic recurrence occurred in every patient whose clonality exceeded 26.8%.

The specimen sequenced was ileal tissue. This chain connects TRBV6-6 to TRBJ1-6, with 10 bases identical to TRBD1. The sequence came from an adult with Crohn's disease. CDR3: CASRGQGAPLHF. For the CDR3, the DNA is TGTGCCAGCAGAGGACAGGGGGCACCCCTCCACTTT.